Listed below are T cell receptor beta chains from one sample, sequenced in a study of CD4 and CD8 cells across lung adenocarcinoma regions. From the PCR reads, TCRdb called clonotypes with MiXCR, one entry per CDR3 protein. Among tens of thousands of distinct CDR3 sequences, approximately 50% were seen once, and the ten largest hold approximately 24%. Sequenced input: CD8+ T cells from the center of a lung tumor. The receptors originated from a female donor with lung adenocarcinoma. The CD4 and CD8 labels of this study may be unreliable. Both conserved end residues are part of each CDR3. A D gene is named only where the DNA matches it firmly. Clone size is given for some rows only: seen once, a few or many times, or a class if the clone is expanded.

D	V	size	J	DNA	CDR3
.	TRBV14	.	TRBJ2-7	TGTGCCAGCAGCCATTGGCAGGGGTACGAGCAGTACTTC	CASSHWQGYEQYF
.	TRBV6-1	few	TRBJ1-6	TGTGCCAGCAGTGCCGGGCCCTATAATTCACCCCTCCACTTT	CASSAGPYNSPLHF
.	TRBV4-1	.	TRBJ2-3	TGCGCCAGCAGCCAAGAGGGCGTGAGCACAGATACGCAGTATTTT	CASSQEGVSTDTQYF
TRBD2	TRBV6-1	.	TRBJ2-5	TGTGCCAGCAGCCACAAGACTAGCGGAGAGACCCAGTACTTC	CASSHKTSGETQYF
TRBD2	TRBV6-5	.	TRBJ2-1	TGTGCCAGCAGTTACTCACTAGCGGGAGGGCAGGGTGAGCAGTTCTTC	CASSYSLAGGQGEQFF
.	TRBV30	.	TRBJ2-3	TGTGCCTGGAGTGGGCCCTCACGTTTGGCAGATACGCAGTATTTT	CAWSGPSRLADTQYF
.	TRBV27	.	TRBJ2-4	TGTGCCAGCAGCCCGACATTAGCCAAAAACATTCAGTACTTC	CASSPTLAKNIQYF
.	TRBV6-1	many	TRBJ2-4	TGTGCCAGCAGTCCTCCCGCGGGGATGGAAACCAAAAACATTCAGTACTTC	CASSPPAGMETKNIQYF
.	TRBV10-2	.	TRBJ2-3	TGCGCCAGCAGCGAAGGCCGGTACGGGGAGACGCAGTATTTC	CASSEGRYGETQYF
.	TRBV6-1	.	TRBJ2-3	TGTGCCGGCCGGGGGCGAGGGGGCGCGAGCACCGGGACGCAGTATTTT	CAGRGRGGASTGTQYF
.	TRBV4-2	once	TRBJ2-7	TGTGCCAGCAGCCCCCTCGAGCGATTTGGTGGGGACGAGCAGTACTTC	CASSPLERFGGDEQYF
.	TRBV6-1	.	TRBJ2-5	TGTGCCAGCAGTGAAGTTCCAGGGGGGGGACAAGAGACCCAGTACTTC	CASSEVPGGGQETQYF
TRBD2	TRBV30	.	TRBJ2-2	TGTGCCTGGAGTAGGATGCGGGAGGCCGTCAACACCGGGGAGCTGTTTTTT	CAWSRMREAVNTGELFF
TRBD2	TRBV27	many	TRBJ2-3	TGTGCCAGCAGTCCAAGGACTAGCGGGGGCCCAGGGACGCAGTATTTT	CASSPRTSGGPGTQYF
TRBD1	TRBV12-3/TRBV12-4	.	TRBJ2-3	TGTGCCAGCAGTCTCACCTCAGGGGGCTGGGGCACAGATACGCAGTATTTT	CASSLTSGGWGTDTQYF
.	TRBV6-1	.	TRBJ2-1	TGTGCCAGCAGTAGCCAGGGGATACGTGGCAATGAGCAGTTCTTC	CASSSQGIRGNEQFF
TRBD2	TRBV6-1	.	TRBJ2-3	TGTGCCAGCAGGGGAGACGGGGGAGGGGACCCAGATACGCAGTATTTC	CASRGDGGGDPDTQYF
.	TRBV12-3/TRBV12-4	.	TRBJ1-5	TGTGCCAGCAGTTTAGGAGGGGCCGGCAATCAGCCCCAGCATTTT	CASSLGGAGNQPQHF
TRBD1	TRBV27	.	TRBJ2-3	TGTGCCAGCAGACCGGGGGACAGGGGCAAAGACACGCAGTATTTT	CASRPGDRGKDTQYF
TRBD2	TRBV4-1	many	TRBJ2-5	TGCGCCAGCAGCCAAGTGGGAGCGGGAGTGGAGACCCAGTACTTC	CASSQVGAGVETQYF
.	TRBV6-1	medium-sized	TRBJ1-1	TGTGCCAGCAGTGGAGTGGGGTCTGTGAATGAGAACACTGAAGCTTTCTTT	CASSGVGSVNENTEAFF
TRBD2	TRBV19	.	TRBJ2-1	TGTGCCAGTGGGACCGGGACTAGCGGGTACAATGAGCAGTTCTTC	CASGTGTSGYNEQFF
.	TRBV10-1	.	TRBJ2-4	TGCGCCAGCACGGGGATGCAAGACACAGACACTCAGTACTTT	CASTGMQDTDTQYF
TRBD1	TRBV10-2	many	TRBJ1-1	TGCGCCAGCACCCCCGACAGGGTGAAGAACACTGAAGCTTTCTTT	CASTPDRVKNTEAFF
.	TRBV6-1	few	TRBJ2-1	TGTGCCAGCAGGGGGCCCGAGGGGCGGCAGTTCTTC	CASRGPEGRQFF
.	TRBV27	.	TRBJ2-5	TGTGGCGGCCGTCACCCAGATACGCAGTACTTC	CGGRHPDTQYF
.	TRBV6-5	.	TRBJ2-3	TGTGCCAGCAGTTACTCGAGGCAGGCTGTGAGCACAGATACGCTGTATTTT	CASSYSRQAVSTDTLYF
.	TRBV12-3/TRBV12-4	medium-sized	TRBJ2-1	TGTGCCAGCAGCCAAAAGACTAGTCGGTTCTTC	CASSQKTSRFF
.	TRBV27	many	TRBJ1-2	TGTGCCAGCAGTCTTCGGATACATAGTGGCTACACCTTC	CASSLRIHSGYTF
TRBD2	TRBV7-8	.	TRBJ2-5	TGTGCCAGCAGCTTAGTCTCGGCGGGAGTGGGAGAGACCCAGTACTTC	CASSLVSAGVGETQYF
.	TRBV28	many	TRBJ2-7	TGTGCCAGCTCCTCGGGAGACAGGTACAATGAGCAGTACTTC	CASSSGDRYNEQYF
TRBD2	TRBV6-1	.	TRBJ2-1	TGTGCCAGCACCCCCCCGGGACTAGCGGGGGTTCCGTTCTTC	CASTPPGLAGVPFF
.	TRBV25-1	.	TRBJ2-2	TGTGCCAGCAGTGAGGACGCAGGCACCGGGAAGCTGTTTTTT	CASSEDAGTGKLFF
TRBD2	TRBV5-1	many	TRBJ2-1	TGCGCCAGCAGCTTGCGCGGGAGGGATCCCTACAATGAGCAGTTCTTC	CASSLRGRDPYNEQFF
TRBD2	TRBV6-5	.	TRBJ2-2	TGTGCCAGCAGTTACTCGCGGGGGGGTGGAGGCACAGGGGCGCAGTTTTTT	CASSYSRGGGGTGAQFF
.	TRBV5-1	.	TRBJ2-1	TGCGCCAGCAGCGGGGGGGGGACAGAGAAAGGAGAGCAGTTCTTC	CASSGGGTEKGEQFF
.	TRBV5-1	.	TRBJ1-1	TGCGCCAGCAGCCAGGGCAGTGGAACTGAAGCTTTCTTT	CASSQGSGTEAFF
.	TRBV10-3	.	TRBJ2-7	TGTGCGGGGAGTGGGGGGCGTAGCAAAGAGACGCAGTACTTC	CAGSGGRSKETQYF
.	TRBV25-1	.	TRBJ2-1	TGTGGCAGCCGTGCAGGAAGCCGAGATACGCAGTTCTTC	CGSRAGSRDTQFF
.	TRBV27	.	TRBJ2-3	TGTGCCAGCGGTCCTAAAGACATTCAGTATTTT	CASGPKDIQYF
TRBD2	TRBV25-1	.	TRBJ2-5	TGTGCCAGCGCGCCGGCTAGCGGGAGAGAGCAGTACTTC	CASAPASGREQYF
.	TRBV6-4	.	TRBJ2-1	TGTGCCAGCAGTGACTCCTACAATGAGCAGTTCTTC	CASSDSYNEQFF
.	TRBV27	.	TRBJ2-4	TGTGCCGGGGGTTCCGGGGGCCGGGACGAAGAGATTCAGTACTTC	CAGGSGGRDEEIQYF
TRBD1	TRBV6-1	.	TRBJ2-2	TGTGCCAGCAGTGAACGGGGACAGGGAGTAGGGGAGCTGTTTTTT	CASSERGQGVGELFF
.	TRBV4-1	few	TRBJ1-1	TGCGCCAGCAGCCAAGCGGCGAACACTGAAGCTTTCTTT	CASSQAANTEAFF
.	TRBV6-1	.	TRBJ2-2	TGTGCCAGCAGTGACGCGCTCCTCGGGGCTGCTAGCACAGGTACGCTGTTTTTT	CASSDALLGAASTGTLFF
.	TRBV6-5	medium-sized	TRBJ1-6	TGTGCCAGCAGTTACCACAATTCACCCCTCCACTTT	CASSYHNSPLHF
.	TRBV6-1	.	TRBJ2-3	TGTGCCAGCGATAGACGAGGTTGGCCAGATACGCAGTATTTT	CASDRRGWPDTQYF
.	TRBV6-5	medium-sized	TRBJ2-1	TGTGCCAGCAGTTACTCTTCCCAACACAATGAGCAGTTCTTC	CASSYSSQHNEQFF
TRBD2	TRBV6-1	.	TRBJ2-1	TGTGCCAGCAGTGAAAGACTAGCGGGAGGGCCTGTCTTC	CASSERLAGGPVF
.	TRBV6-1	few	TRBJ2-7	TGTGCCAGCACCAAAGGGGGGAGGGCCTTGGGGGAGCAGTACTTC	CASTKGGRALGEQYF
.	TRBV6-5	.	TRBJ2-5	TGTGCCAGCACTTATTTATCCCGGGCGGGAAAGGAGACCCAGTACTTC	CASTYLSRAGKETQYF
TRBD1	TRBV4-2	many	TRBJ2-1	TGTGCCAGCAGCCCCTCCGAGGGGGCGACGGCCGGGCGAAACAATGAGCAGTTCTTC	CASSPSEGATAGRNNEQFF
.	TRBV27	.	TRBJ2-3	TGTGCCAGTAAACCTATTGATCAAGATACGCAGTATTTT	CASKPIDQDTQYF
TRBD1	TRBV10-1	large	TRBJ2-1	TGCGCCAGCAGCTTCGACAGGGCCAGTGAGCAGTTCTTC	CASSFDRASEQFF
.	TRBV6-5	.	TRBJ2-3	TGTGCCAGCAGTTCGATGGGAGATACGCAGTATTTT	CASSSMGDTQYF
TRBD2	TRBV7-2	.	TRBJ2-7	TGTGCCAGCAGACCTCCTAGCGGGAGTTCCTACGAGCAGTACTTC	CASRPPSGSSYEQYF